The 26 T cell receptor beta chains in this list originate from one sample, sequenced in a study of blood T cell repertoires in COVID-19. Clones were sequenced by immunoSEQ multiplex PCR, and TCRdb holds only the in-frame ones, with some missing. The table shows under 250,000 clones, with about 86% occurring only once. The sample comprised peripheral blood. These receptors all stem from a man in his fifties or sixties with active or convalescent COVID-19.

This clone was seen a handful of times. The gene calls are TRBV23-1 and TRBJ2-1; 10 nucleotides line up with TRBD1. TRBV23-1 is designated an ORF whose function remains uncertain. The CDR3 runs to 16 residues. The ends lost 6 bases at V and 3 bases at J; junction bases unmatched: 8. The CDR3 DNA reads TGCGCCAGCAGCCCAGGGGGACAGGGGATCTACAATGAGCAGTTCTTC. This encodes CASSPGGQGIYNEQFF.

This clone was seen a few times. The chain recombines TRBV6-1 with TRBJ1-2; 7 nucleotides match TRBD1. V gave up 2 bases and J gave up 4 bases; unmatched junction bases: 4. CDR3 size: 14 residues. Germline-derived CDR1 and CDR2 are MNHNS and SASEGT. CDR3: CASSESGDSYGYTF. The CDR3 nucleotides are TGTGCCAGCAGTGAATCAGGGGACAGCTATGGCTACACCTTC.

The chain joins TRBV30 to TRBJ2-6; TRBD1 matches at 7 bases. J lost 3 bases, V lost 0 bases, and 8 bases had no gene match. Germline assignment: CDR1 GTSNPN and CDR2 SVGIG (reference sequence). This CDR3 spans 17 amino acids. The CDR3 is CAWSVGEGAYGANVLTF. CDR3 DNA: TGTGCCTGGAGTGTAGGTGAGGGGGCGTATGGGGCCAACGTCCTGACTTTC.

The chain joins TRBV4-1 to TRBJ2-6; D not certain. In germline, CDR1 is MGHRA, CDR2 YSYEKL. This CDR3 is 18 amino acids long. Trimming removed 3 bases at V and 0 bases at J, with 15 bases between. This chain's CDR3 is CASSQNGVVSSGANVLTF. CDR3 DNA sequence: TGCGCCAGCAGCCAGAACGGAGTGGTTAGCTCTGGGGCCAACGTCCTGACTTTC.

J is TRBJ2-7 and V is TRBV3-1 (or the pseudogene TRBV3-2), with 7 bases matching TRBD1. The junction had 5 bases not matched to a gene; V was cut back by 5 bases and J by 4 bases. CDR1 and CDR2 from the germline V gene are LGHDT and YNNKEL (reference sequence). The CDR3 covers 13 residues. Written as DNA, the CDR3 is TGTGCCAGCAGCACCGAGGGGGCATACGAGCAGTACTTC. This gives the protein CASSTEGAYEQYF.

The J gene is TRBJ1-5, the V gene TRBV28, with D possibly matching TRBD1 (5 bases). From germline, CDR1 is MDHEN and CDR2 SYDVKM. The germline V and J ends were trimmed by 7 bases and 0 bases, with 13 bases remaining between them. CDR3 length: 15 residues. Here the CDR3 reads CASTDSINSNQPQHF. As DNA, the CDR3 is TGTGCCAGCACCGACAGCATTAATAGCAATCAGCCCCAGCATTTT.

The sample holds a few counts of this clone. CDR3 loop: CAISDVAGGYTF. The CDR3 DNA reads TGTGCCATCAGTGATGTCGCAGGGGGCTACACCTTC. The chain couples TRBV10-3 to TRBJ1-2; tentatively, D is TRBD1 (5 bases). This CDR3 has 12 residues. The V end lost 3 bases, the J end lost 8 bases, and 10 bases lay between the germline ends. Per germline, CDR1 ENHRY and CDR2 SYGVKD.

The CDR3 spells CASRVLVAGTDTQYF. CDR3 in DNA: TGTGCCAGCAGGGTACTGGTGGCGGGGACAGATACGCAGTATTTT. The chain combines TRBV28 with TRBJ2-3; tentative D call: TRBD2 (6 bases). The V and J ends lost 6 bases and 3 bases respectively, with 16 bases between them. Germline CDR1 MDHEN, CDR2 SYDVKM. This CDR3 region has 15 residues.

The chain couples TRBV5-1 to TRBJ1-4; 8 nucleotides line up with TRBD1. CDR3 length: 15 residues. Germline V lookup: CDR1 SGHRS, CDR2 YFSETQ. The ends lost 2 bases at V and 8 bases at J; junction bases unmatched: 8. The CDR3 DNA reads as TGCGCCAGCAGCTTAGAGGGACAGGACGGGGAAAAACTGTTTTTT. The encoded protein is CASSLEGQDGEKLFF.

This chain links TRBV10-2 with TRBJ2-2, with TRBD1 identical over 8 bases. V shed 4 bases, J shed 0 bases, and the junction held 1 base outside the gene matches. CDR1 WSHSY and CDR2 SAAADI come from the germline V gene. The CDR3 extends over 15 amino acids. Here the CDR3 DNA reads TGCGCCAGCAGTGGGACAGGGCCGAACACCGGGGAGCTGTTTTTT. Amino acid sequence: CASSGTGPNTGELFF.

The chain joins TRBV5-1 to TRBJ2-1, with D perhaps matching TRBD1 (6 bases). The CDR3 has 15 residues. V lost 3 bases, J lost 0 bases, and 10 bases lay in between. CDR1 and CDR2 from the germline V gene are SGHRS and YFSETQ. The CDR3 loop reads CASSYGQLSYNEQFF. The DNA of the CDR3 is TGCGCCAGCAGCTATGGACAGCTCTCCTACAATGAGCAGTTCTTC.

The rearrangement joins TRBV6-1 to TRBJ2-1, with D uncertain. The CDR3 runs to 11 residues. CDR1 MNHNS and CDR2 SASEGT come from the germline V gene. Trimming removed 1 base at V and 10 bases at J, with 5 bases between. The CDR3 is CASSEELEQFF. CDR3 sequence (DNA): TGTGCCAGCAGTGAAGAGCTAGAGCAGTTCTTC.

The CDR3 sequence: CASSPRSGGNQPQHF. The CDR3 region has the DNA TGTGCCAGCAGTCCAAGGTCGGGGGGCAATCAGCCCCAGCATTTT. The rearrangement uses TRBV2 and TRBJ1-5; D may be TRBD1 (5 bases). V was pared by 5 bases and J by 2 bases, with 13 bases between. Germline V gene lookup returns CDR1 SNHLY and CDR2 FYNNEI. CDR3 size: 15 residues.

There are a few counts of this clone. The gene calls are TRBV20-1 and TRBJ1-5; 7 nucleotides agree with TRBD1. The CDR3 totals 13 residues. Germline-derived CDR1 and CDR2 are DFQATT and SNEGSKA (reference sequence). V lost 3 bases and J lost 5; bases outside the gene matches: 4. The CDR3 protein is CSASRQGDQPQHF. The CDR3 nucleotides read TGCAGTGCTAGTAGACAGGGCGATCAGCCCCAGCATTTT.

J is TRBJ2-5 and V is TRBV3-1 (or the pseudogene TRBV3-2), with D tentatively TRBD2 (6 bases). V was shortened by 2 bases and J by 1 base, with 17 bases between the two germline ends. Germline CDR1 LGHDT, CDR2 YNNKEL (reference sequence). This CDR3 has 17 amino acids. In nucleotides, the CDR3 is TGTGCCAGCAGCCAATATTTAGGGCGGGGCGGCCAAGAGACCCAGTACTTC. Encoded protein: CASSQYLGRGGQETQYF.

The chain couples TRBV27 to TRBJ2-1, with TRBD2 matching 11 bases. The germline CDR1 and CDR2 sequences are MNHEY and SMNVEV (reference sequence). This CDR3 has 15 amino acids. J lost 10 bases, V lost 4 bases, and 9 bases had no gene match. CDR3 residues: CASSSGTSGPNEQFF. The CDR3 bases are TGTGCCAGCAGTTCCGGGACTAGCGGACCTAACGAGCAGTTCTTC.

The chain links TRBV5-1 to TRBJ1-1; D not resolved. V lost 4 bases and J lost 0, with 10 bases in between. The CDR3 runs 14 residues. The germline gives CDR1 SGHRS, CDR2 YFSETQ. The CDR3 reads CASSQTGMNTEAFF. The CDR3 coding sequence is TGCGCCAGCAGCCAGACGGGAATGAACACTGAAGCTTTCTTT.

V is TRBV29-1 and J is TRBJ2-3, with 12 positions matching TRBD2. This CDR3 comprises 14 residues. Germline CDR1 reads SQVTM; CDR2 reads ANQGSEA. V lost 3 bases and J lost 3; bases outside the gene matches: 1. The CDR3 DNA sequence: TGCAGCGTTGAGACTAGCGGGAGAACAGATACGCAGTATTTT. Its translation is CSVETSGRTDTQYF.

V usage is TRBV7-9 and J usage is TRBJ1-1, with D uncertain. From germline, CDR1 is SEHNR and CDR2 FQNEAQ (reference sequence). This CDR3 spans 12 amino acids. V was cut by 5 bases and J by 6 bases, with 10 bases left in between. For the CDR3, the DNA is TGTGCCAGCAGCAATTCGGTGTCTGAAGCTTTCTTT. Translating gives CASSNSVSEAFF.

The rearrangement joins TRBV7-6 to TRBJ2-3; TRBD1 aligns across 9 bases. From germline, CDR1 is SGHVS and CDR2 FNYEAQ. The CDR3 is 15 residues long. After removal of 5 bases from V and 3 bases from J, the junction contained 6 bases not matched to a gene. The CDR3 reads CASSPTGGATDTQYF. The CDR3 region has the DNA TGTGCCAGCAGCCCTACAGGGGGCGCGACAGATACGCAGTATTTT.

V usage is TRBV27 and J usage is TRBJ2-7, with a weak D call TRBD2 (5 bases). V was clipped by 4 bases and J by 4 bases, with 23 bases between them. This CDR3 spans 17 amino acids. Germline lookup yields CDR1 MNHEY and CDR2 SMNVEV (reference sequence). This CDR3 reads CASSYLGDGMKNYEQYF. The CDR3 DNA follows: TGTGCCAGCAGTTATTTGGGAGACGGGATGAAAAATTACGAGCAGTACTTC.

The rearrangement joins TRBV15 to TRBJ2-1; D not certain. Trimming took off 0 bases at V and 0 bases at J, with 9 bases between the two ends. The germline CDR1 and CDR2 sequences are LNHNV and YYDKDF (reference sequence). The CDR3 totals 16 residues. CDR3 DNA: TGTGCCACCAGCAGAGACGATATGAGCTCCTACAATGAGCAGTTCTTC. Protein product: CATSRDDMSSYNEQFF.

This sequence joins TRBV2 and TRBJ1-2; perhaps TRBD1 as D (5 bases). With 5 bases removed from V and 3 bases from J, the gap between germline ends came to 13 bases. Germline CDR1 SNHLY, CDR2 FYNNEI. There are 14 residues in the CDR3. CDR3 in amino acids: CASSQGAGHYGYTF. As DNA, the CDR3 is TGTGCCAGCAGTCAAGGTGCAGGGCACTATGGCTACACCTTC.

The J gene is TRBJ1-4, the V gene TRBV6-5; TRBD1 matches at 7 bases. This CDR3 is built from 15 residues. Germline V gene sequence: CDR1 MNHEY, CDR2 SVGAGI. The J segment lost 4 bases and the V segment lost 9 bases, leaving 11 bases of the junction unmatched. CDR3 loop: CASNARGAINEKLFF. CDR3 sequence (DNA): TGTGCCAGTAATGCCAGGGGGGCTATTAATGAAAAACTGTTTTTT.

This rearrangement joins TRBV18 to TRBJ2-3; D may be TRBD2 (6 bases). Germline CDR1 reads KGHSH; CDR2 reads LQKENI. CDR3 length: 16 residues. V lost 6 bases and J lost 1, with 17 bases in between. The CDR3 spells CASSPPGVVGTDTQYF. As DNA, the CDR3 is TGTGCCAGCTCGCCGCCGGGAGTCGTCGGCACAGATACGCAGTATTTT.

This clone was picked up a small number of times. J is TRBJ2-3 and V is TRBV27; D remains unclear. The CDR3 totals 14 residues. From germline, CDR1 is MNHEY and CDR2 SMNVEV (reference sequence). Trimming left V 5 bases short and J 6 bases short, with 15 bases between. CDR3 coding DNA: TGTGCCAGCAGTCCCAGTTGGGCTGCGGATACGCAGTATTTT. It codes for CASSPSWAADTQYF.